Reported below is one T cell receptor beta chain. What it binds is not known. Per sample, extraction of total RNA gave at least 6 micrograms in every case. The sample is drawn from a study of blood T cells in healthy people across ages. Findings and caveats of the study: Across samples, TCR beta diversity tracked strongly with naive T cell percentage. A greater number of naive CD4+ cells and higher diversity distinguished long-lived donors from aged donors.

Sample-barcoded 5' priming and a J-beta primer mix drove a second PCR of roughly 7 to 11 cycles. Each cDNA molecule carried a tag from a template-switch adaptor that contained 12 random nucleotides. One entry per CDR3 protein, called by TCRdb with MiXCR from the 5' RACE reads. Of more than 800,000 distinct CDR3 sequences in the sample, under 45% were seen once. Germline values: CDR1 ENHRY, CDR2 SYGVKD. The CDR3 loop spans 13 amino acids. V dropped 1 base and J dropped 10; count of bases not matched to a gene: 4. The sequenced sample consisted of blood. The source of this sequence is a woman between 55 and 75 years old in good health. The chain combines TRBV10-3 with TRBJ1-2, with 9 bases that match TRBD1. For the CDR3, the DNA is TGTGCCATCAGTGAGTTGGGACAGGGCGTCTACACCTTC. It codes for CAISELGQGVYTF.